Below, 27 T cell receptor beta chains from the same sample are listed, as sequenced in a study of cytomegalovirus exposure and HLA in healthy donors (dated by TCRdb to about 2017). The method was the immunoSEQ multiplex PCR assay. The multiplex PCR relied on a mix of 60 forward primers for TCR Vbeta segments and 13 reverse primers for TCR Jbeta segments. This immuneACCESS table, as held by TCRdb, lists in-frame sequences with V and J called but not all clones. Of the missing ones, under half trace to an unresolved V gene in checked studies; the others have no known cause. This sample is represented by 85,000 to 100,000 clones; under 85% of them were singletons. Jointly, the top ten make up 3% to 4.5% of the sample. Sequenced material: PBMCs. The receptors derive from a female donor in good health and CMV-seropositive.

V usage is TRBV19 and J usage is TRBJ2-7, with 7 bases aligning to TRBD1. Trimming at V came to 9 bases and at J to 7 bases, leaving 9 bases not matched to a gene. This CDR3 contains 12 residues. Germline V gives CDR1 LNHDA, CDR2 SQIVND (reference sequence). The CDR3 spells CASIRDSLEQYF. CDR3 nucleotides: TGTGCCAGCATCCGGGACAGCCTTGAGCAGTACTTC.

The rearrangement joins TRBV5-6 to TRBJ2-3; the match to TRBD2 covers 7 bases. The CDR3 loop spans 14 amino acids. Losses at the gene ends were 0 bases for V and 7 bases for J; bases not matched to a gene: 5. Germline lookup yields CDR1 SGHDT and CDR2 YYEEEE. The CDR3 DNA reads as TGTGCCAGCAGCTTGGGGACGGGGGGAAATACGCAGTATTTT. It specifies CASSLGTGGNTQYF.

The chain has TRBV4-1 and TRBJ2-1; D might be TRBD1 (6 bases). There are 16 residues in the CDR3. Per germline, CDR1 MGHRA and CDR2 YSYEKL. V was cut by 4 bases and J by 8 bases, with 21 bases left in between. The chain's CDR3 is CASSLLSGAGMDEQFF. Here the CDR3 DNA reads TGCGCCAGCAGCCTCCTGTCAGGGGCAGGGATGGATGAGCAGTTCTTC.

The rearrangement links TRBV7-2 to TRBJ2-7, with 7 bases aligning to TRBD1. The junction had 3 bases not matched to a gene; V was cut back by 1 base and J by 3 bases. The CDR3 totals 14 residues. Looked up from germline, CDR1 is SGHTA and CDR2 is FQGNSA. The CDR3 is CASSLGGGLYEQYF. CDR3 DNA sequence: TGTGCCAGCAGCTTAGGAGGGGGCCTCTACGAGCAGTACTTC.

The chain joins TRBV10-3 to TRBJ1-2; 9 positions agree with TRBD1. This CDR3 comprises 14 residues. Trimming cost V 7 bases and J 2 bases; bases outside gene matches: 5. Germline V lookup: CDR1 ENHRY, CDR2 SYGVKD. CDR3 sequence: CAITGDRANYGYTF. The CDR3, as DNA: TGTGCCATCACCGGGGACAGGGCCAACTATGGCTACACCTTC.

The chain uses TRBV6-5 and TRBJ2-7; the match to TRBD2 covers 7 bases. The CDR3 is made up of 16 amino acids. In germline, CDR1 is MNHEY, CDR2 SVGAGI. J gave up 6 bases and V 2 bases, and 13 bases lay outside the gene matches. CDR3 region: CASSYGFATSSTEQYF. The CDR3 coding sequence is TGTGCCAGCAGTTACGGGTTCGCGACTAGCTCGACCGAGCAGTACTTC.

This clone was picked up a small number of times. The chain recombines TRBV29-1 with TRBJ1-2, with 10 nucleotides matching TRBD1. After removal of 0 bases from V and 3 bases from J, the junction contained 7 bases not matched to a gene. Germline loops: CDR1 SQVTM, CDR2 ANQGSEA. This CDR3 region has 16 residues. The CDR3 DNA sequence: TGCAGCGTTGAAGATCTTGACAGGGGGCAGGACTATGGCTACACCTTC. The encoded protein is CSVEDLDRGQDYGYTF.

In this sample, this clone turned up once. This chain connects TRBV12-5 to TRBJ1-5; TRBD1 aligns across 10 bases. V lost 0 bases and J lost 4; bases outside the gene matches: 9. The CDR3 sequence is 18 residues long. CDR1 LGHNT and CDR2 FRNRAP come from the germline V gene. The DNA for the CDR3 is TGTGCTAGTGGTTTGGTACTTGGGCGACAGGGGGCGAATCAGCCCCAGCATTTT. Protein: CASGLVLGRQGANQPQHF.

V and J are TRBV19 and TRBJ1-6; 8 bases are shared with TRBD1. With 3 bases clipped from V and 7 bases from J, the junction kept 5 bases outside the gene matches. The CDR3 is 15 residues long. Germline V lookup: CDR1 LNHDA, CDR2 SQIVND (reference sequence). The CDR3: CASSMDRVGNSPLHF. As DNA, the CDR3 is TGTGCCAGTAGTATGGACAGGGTAGGGAATTCACCCCTCCACTTT.

Details on this clone: At the DNA level, this CDR3 is encoded by other sequences in the same sample as well. The V call is TRBV5-4, the J call TRBJ2-7; TRBD1 matches 9 bases. The junction had 4 bases not matched to a gene; V was cut back by 4 bases and J by 5 bases. This CDR3 contains 13 residues. Germline lookup yields CDR1 SGHNT and CDR2 YYREEE (reference sequence). The CDR3 protein is CASSRQGGDEQYF. DNA for the CDR3: TGTGCCAGCAGCCGACAGGGGGGCGACGAGCAGTACTTC. Together with reference TRBV5-4 and TRBJ2-7, the CDR3 gives the full variable domain: ETGVTQSPTHLIKTRGQQVTLRCSSQSGHNTVSWYQQALGQGPQFIFQYYREEENGRGNFPPRFSGLQFPNYSSELNVNALELDDSALYLCASSRQGGDEQYFGPGTRLTVT.

The genes are TRBV2 and TRBJ2-7; tentative D call: TRBD2 (5 bases). The V end was cut by 10 bases, the J end by 0 bases, with 16 bases between. CDR1 SNHLY and CDR2 FYNNEI come from the germline V gene. CDR3 length equals 14 residues. CDR3 sequence: CATTGRRTSYEQYF. CDR3 sequence (DNA): TGTGCCACCACGGGCCGGAGGACCTCCTACGAGCAGTACTTC.

The chain is built from TRBV13 and TRBJ1-1; D perhaps matches TRBD1 (5 bases). CDR1 is PRHDT, CDR2 FYEKMQ, per germline (reference sequence). V dropped 6 bases and J dropped 4 bases, with 15 bases sitting between them. CDR3 size: 14 residues. The CDR3 loop is CASSKGAGGTEAFF. For the CDR3, the DNA is TGTGCCAGCAGTAAAGGGGCGGGGGGCACTGAAGCTTTCTTT.

The J gene is TRBJ1-4, the V gene TRBV18, with TRBD1 matching 7 bases. Unmatched junction bases numbered 7, after V lost 4 bases and J lost 8 bases. The germline CDR1 and CDR2 sequences are KGHSH and LQKENI. The CDR3 totals 14 residues. CDR3 DNA sequence: TGTGCCAGCTCACAGGGCGACAGGGTGGAAAAACTGTTTTTT. It codes for CASSQGDRVEKLFF. The variable domain in full, with the rest retrieved from reference TRBV18 and TRBJ1-4, is NAGVMQNPRHLVRRRGQEARLRCSPMKGHSHVYWYRQLPEEGLKFMVYLQKENIIDESGMPKERFSAEFPKEGPSILRIQQVVRGDSAAYFCASSQGDRVEKLFFGSGTQLSVL.

The V and J genes are TRBV6-1 and TRBJ1-6; 7 bases agree with TRBD1. The CDR3 covers 14 residues. V trimming: 4 bases; J trimming: 10 bases; junction bases outside the gene matches: 7. Looked up from germline, CDR1 is MNHNS and CDR2 is SASEGT. The CDR3: CASSGPGQPSPLHF. In nucleotides, the CDR3 is TGTGCCAGCAGTGGCCCGGGACAGCCCTCACCCCTCCACTTT.

The chain employs TRBV5-4 and TRBJ2-5; tentatively, D is TRBD2 (6 bases). The CDR3 is 14 residues long. Per the germline V gene, CDR1 is SGHNT and CDR2 is YYREEE (reference sequence). V lost 4 bases, J lost 5 bases, and 15 bases lay in between. In DNA form, the CDR3 reads TGTGCCAGCAGCCCGGTTCTCGGGGGTGAGACCCAGTACTTC. The encoded protein is CASSPVLGGETQYF.

The chain joins TRBV5-8 to TRBJ2-1; 12 nucleotides agree with TRBD1. CDR1 SGHTS and CDR2 YDEGEE come from the germline V gene. The junction had 12 bases not matched to a gene; V was cut back by 4 bases and J by 4 bases. The length of the CDR3 is 18 residues. The CDR3 loop is CASSGDRGLGRGYNEQFF. CDR3 bases: TGTGCCAGCAGCGGGGACAGGGGGCTCGGAAGGGGATACAATGAGCAGTTCTTC.

The chain uses TRBV7-2 and TRBJ1-1; D remains unclear. Germline CDR1 and CDR2: SGHTA and FQGNSA. The CDR3 spans 13 residues. The V gene lost 1 base and the J gene lost 2 bases, with 5 bases spanning the gap. The CDR3 region is CASSLELNTEAFF. CDR3 coding DNA: TGTGCCAGCAGCTTAGAGCTTAACACTGAAGCTTTCTTT. The full variable domain, its missing parts supplied by reference TRBV7-2 and TRBJ1-1, is GAGVSQSPSNKVTEKGKDVELRCDPISGHTALYWYRQSLGQGLEFLIYFQGNSAPDKSGLPSDRFSAERTGGSVSTLTIQRTQQEDSAVYLCASSLELNTEAFFGQGTRLTVV.

The CDR3 loop reads CASRGVGVGDTEAFF. CDR3 nucleotide sequence: TGTGCCAGCCGAGGTGTAGGGGTTGGGGACACTGAAGCTTTCTTT. The chain joins TRBV27 to TRBJ1-1; perhaps TRBD1 as D (5 bases). Germline lookup yields CDR1 MNHEY and CDR2 SMNVEV (reference sequence). V was trimmed by 8 bases and J by 3 bases, leaving 19 bases between them. The CDR3 has 15 residues.

The chain uses TRBV6-6 and TRBJ1-2; 7 positions agree with TRBD1. This CDR3 contains 14 residues. The germline CDR1 and CDR2 sequences are MNHNY and SVGAGI (reference sequence). With V trimmed by 4 bases and J by 7 bases, 9 bases remained unmatched. CDR3 region: CASSFDRESGGYTF. DNA of the CDR3: TGTGCCAGCAGTTTTGACAGGGAATCGGGTGGCTACACCTTC.

This rearrangement joins TRBV6-4 to TRBJ1-5; the D is unclear. Looked up from germline, CDR1 is MRHNA and CDR2 is SNTAGT. Trimming left V 0 bases short and J 0 bases short, with 6 bases between. The CDR3 extends over 15 amino acids. The CDR3 is CASSDSFISNQPQHF. The CDR3 DNA reads TGTGCCAGCAGTGACTCATTTATTAGCAATCAGCCCCAGCATTTT.

DNA for the CDR3: TGCGCCAGCAGCCACACCACAGGTCAAGAGACCCAGTACTTC. Encoded protein: CASSHTTGQETQYF. The chain uses TRBV5-1 and TRBJ2-5; a weak D match, TRBD1 (5 bases). The germline V gene has CDR1 SGHRS and CDR2 YFSETQ. Trimming removed 4 bases from V and 2 bases from J, with 12 bases in between. This CDR3 contains 14 residues.

J is TRBJ2-1 and V is TRBV10-2; 9 bases are shared with TRBD2. Trimming at V came to 4 bases and at J to 6 bases, leaving 7 bases not matched to a gene. The CDR3 length is 15 residues. Germline CDR1 reads WSHSY; CDR2 reads SAAADI. CDR3 in DNA: TGCGCCAGCAGTGGTGGCGGGGGGGCGAGCAATGAGCAGTTCTTC. This gives the protein CASSGGGGASNEQFF.

The rearrangement joins TRBV5-1 to TRBJ1-2, with unresolved D. CDR1 and CDR2 (germline): SGHRS, YFSETQ. V lost 4 bases and J 1 base, leaving 14 bases between the germline ends. The CDR3 loop spans 15 amino acids. CDR3 sequence reads: CASSPRIGSNYGYTF. CDR3 DNA: TGCGCCAGCAGCCCCAGGATCGGCAGTAACTATGGCTACACCTTC.

The gene calls are TRBV27 and TRBJ2-7, with 8 positions matching TRBD2. This CDR3 contains 14 residues. V shed 6 bases, J shed 3 bases, and the junction held 7 bases outside the gene matches. Germline V gene data show CDR1 as MNHEY and CDR2 as SMNVEV (reference sequence). For the CDR3, the DNA is TGTGCCAGCAGCCCCGGGGGGGGCATCTACGAGCAGTACTTC. Its translation: CASSPGGGIYEQYF.

This clone was recorded only once. The V gene is TRBV6-1, the J gene TRBJ2-1; possibly TRBD1 for D (5 bases). Trimming shortened V by 6 bases and J by 4 bases, and 16 bases separated the two germline ends. The germline V gene has CDR1 MNHNS and CDR2 SASEGT. The CDR3 spans 15 residues. The CDR3 region has the DNA TGTGCCAGCAGCCTAACAGGAGAAAGGTACAATGAGCAGTTCTTC. As protein: CASSLTGERYNEQFF.

CDR3 sequence: CASSEASGGTQETQYF. The CDR3 DNA follows: TGTGCCAGCAGCGAAGCTAGCGGGGGGACCCAAGAGACCCAGTACTTC. The chain links TRBV7-9 to TRBJ2-5; the match to TRBD2 covers 11 bases. V shed 5 bases and J 1 base; nucleotides not matched to a gene: 6. This CDR3 has 16 residues. The germline gives CDR1 SEHNR, CDR2 FQNEAQ (reference sequence).

The chain couples TRBV5-4 to TRBJ2-5, with TRBD2 identical over 7 bases. The J call may be in error: the DNA end matches TRBJ2-7 better. The CDR3 loop spans 15 amino acids. Per the germline V gene, CDR1 is SGHNT and CDR2 is YYREEE (reference sequence). CDR3 residues: CASSLEGGGSYEQYF. CDR3 nucleotide sequence: TGTGCCAGCAGCTTGGAGGGCGGGGGCTCCTACGAGCAGTACTTC.